This T cell receptor (beta chain) came from a study of regulatory T cells in long-lasting Graves disease. Study-level points and caveats: Persistent patients shared more public clonotypes (under 3,000) than newly diagnosed patients (over 900).

This CDR3 is 15 amino acids long. Germline V gives CDR1 LGHDT, CDR2 YNNKEL (reference sequence). Trimming removed 5 bases from V and 1 base from J, with 15 bases in between. This clonotype was observed many times. What it recognizes is unknown. Libraries of TCR beta came from iRepertoire HTBI primers plus Arm-PCR of CDR3 regions. TCRdb re-called the multiplex PCR reads with MiXCR, one entry per CDR3 protein. The table lists roughly 300,000 distinct CDR3 sequences, around 19% of them singletons. Time point reported: persistent/refractory GD, antithyroid drugs over 5 years with positive TRAb. PBMC RNA served as the TCR library source.

Sequencing used peripheral blood mononuclear cells (PBMCs), obtained when the disease was refractory, from a patient treated with antithyroid drugs. The chain recombines TRBV3-1 with TRBJ2-7; D is unresolved. The receptor was derived from a female donor with Graves disease. This chain's CDR3 is CASSLSGSLSYEQYF. CDR3 coding DNA: TGTGCCAGCAGCTTGTCCGGGTCGCTTTCCTACGAGCAGTACTTC.